The clone carrying this TCR beta chain has a count of ten or more. This entry is derived from a study of neurological immune-mediated disorders. cDNA synthesis was performed by 5'RACE with 10-nucleotide random UMIs. TCRdb passed the 5' RACE reads through MiXCR, listing each CDR3 protein once. Of fewer than 20,000 distinct CDR3 sequences in the sample, roughly 14% are singletons; the top ten hold approximately 15%. Trimming took 2 bases from V and 6 from J, leaving 10 bases between them. The CDR3 runs 13 residues. Germline V gene data show CDR1 as MNHEY and CDR2 as SVGAGI. This clonotype was sampled from a man in his 60s with HTLV-1-associated myelopathy (HAM/TSP). This chain connects TRBV6-5 to TRBJ1-1, with D unclear. Sequencing used PBMCs. The CDR3 spells CASSYGLRAEAFF. For the CDR3, the DNA is TGTGCCAGCAGTTACGGACTACGCGCTGAAGCTTTCTTT.